The T cell receptor (beta chain) described here comes from a study of cytomegalovirus exposure and HLA in healthy donors. Study-level information: Of about 390 genotyped donors, roughly 76% grouped in the Caucasian-associated ancestry cluster. The study's findings and limits: An analysis that was carried out later associated fewer than 20,000 TCR beta sequences with HLA alleles at 0.05 false discovery rate. Researchers reported in a later analysis that a missense DCLRE1C variant was tied to TCR beta V- and J-gene trimming. Sequence variants that were highly shared formed a cluster that was likely a sequencing artifact.

As for this clone: Its antigen is still unknown. Other DNA sequences in this specimen translate into the identical CDR3.

Trimming removed 0 bases at V and 2 bases at J, with 5 bases between. Germline V gene lookup returns CDR1 GTSNPN and CDR2 SVGIG (reference sequence). This CDR3 contains 13 residues. Both 60 Vbeta primers and 13 Jbeta primers went into the PCR. Only in-frame clones appear in the TCRdb table, and some are missing; sequencing was by immunoSEQ multiplex PCR. The sample includes approximately 300,000 clones, about four fifths seen only once; the top ten take roughly 2%. Sequencing input: PBMCs. The origin of this receptor is a woman aged 40-49 years in good health and CMV-seropositive. J is TRBJ1-5 and V is TRBV30, with D uncertain. The CDR3 region is CAWSVQGNQPQHF. CDR3 sequence (DNA): TGTGCCTGGAGTGTACAAGGCAATCAGCCCCAGCATTTT. The variable domain in full, completed from reference TRBV30 and TRBJ1-5, reads SQTIHQWPATLVQPVGSPLSLECTVEGTSNPNLYWYRQAAGRGLQLLFYSVGIGQISSEVPQNLSASRPQDRQFILSSKKLLLSDSGFYLCAWSVQGNQPQHFGDGTRLSIL.